A single sample is the source of the 27 T cell receptor beta chains below, sequenced in a study of blood T cell repertoires in COVID-19. Data came from immunoSEQ multiplex PCR; TCRdb stores just in-frame clones and leaves some out. The table lists approximately 26,000 clones, 65% to 90% of them singletons, with around 2% in the top ten. Sequencing input: peripheral blood. The receptors shown here come from a man aged 80 or over with active or convalescent COVID-19.

CDR3 protein: CASMSGSYEQYF. CDR3 in DNA: TGTGCCAGTATGTCAGGGTCCTACGAGCAGTACTTC. This chain uses TRBV19 with TRBJ2-7, with D maybe TRBD1 (5 bases). Germline V CDR1 and CDR2: LNHDA, SQIVND (reference sequence). Trimming left V 7 bases short and J 1 base short, with 8 bases between. The CDR3 has 12 amino acids.

The rearrangement joins TRBV20-1 to TRBJ1-2; D possibly corresponds to TRBD1 (6 bases). The V end was cut by 3 bases, the J end by 2 bases, with 13 bases between. The CDR3 contains 14 residues. CDR1 is DFQATT, CDR2 SNEGSKA, per germline (reference sequence). The CDR3 coding sequence is TGCAGTGCTAGTACAGGGAGGGGGAACTATGGCTACACCTTC. Amino acid sequence: CSASTGRGNYGYTF.

The chain recombines TRBV19 with TRBJ1-2; 9 nucleotides match TRBD1. The J segment lost 5 bases and the V segment lost 10 bases, leaving 5 bases of the junction unmatched. The CDR3 runs 12 residues. From germline, CDR1 is LNHDA and CDR2 SQIVND (reference sequence). The CDR3 DNA follows: TGTGCCACCCGGACAGGGGCTTATGGCTACACCTTC. Its translation: CATRTGAYGYTF.

The chain is built from TRBV2 and TRBJ1-5, with 8 bases lining up with TRBD1. CDR1 and CDR2 from the germline V gene are SNHLY and FYNNEI. This CDR3 comprises 16 residues. V trimming: 6 bases; J trimming: 6 bases; junction bases outside the gene matches: 13. The CDR3 is CASSPPRAGGSQPQHF. CDR3 nucleotides: TGTGCCAGCAGCCCCCCGCGGGCAGGGGGCAGTCAGCCCCAGCATTTT.

V usage is TRBV28 and J usage is TRBJ2-7; possibly TRBD2 for D (6 bases). Germline CDR1 is MDHEN and CDR2 is SYDVKM. This CDR3 comprises 15 residues. Trimming took 10 bases from V and 4 from J, leaving 23 bases between them. DNA of the CDR3: TGTGCCACCACGGAGGGGATTAGCGGAGATTACGAGCAGTACTTC. Residues: CATTEGISGDYEQYF.

This sequence joins TRBV28 and TRBJ2-2, with a weak D call TRBD2 (6 bases). The CDR3 runs 14 residues. Germline V gene sequence: CDR1 MDHEN, CDR2 SYDVKM. Trimming cost V 7 bases and J 5 bases, with 14 bases left between them. CDR3 sequence reads: CASTAWEATGELFF. The CDR3 nucleotides are TGTGCCAGCACAGCCTGGGAGGCTACCGGGGAGCTGTTTTTT.

V usage is TRBV7-6 and J usage is TRBJ2-1, with TRBD2 identical over 13 bases. Unmatched junction bases numbered 6, after V lost 5 bases and J lost 8 bases. From germline, CDR1 is SGHVS and CDR2 FNYEAQ. This CDR3 spans 15 amino acids. This CDR3 reads CASSPGLAGEDEQFF. The DNA for the CDR3 is TGTGCCAGCAGCCCCGGACTAGCGGGGGAGGATGAGCAGTTCTTC.

V and J are TRBV4-1 and TRBJ2-1; 10 nucleotides match TRBD2. Germline V gene lookup returns CDR1 MGHRA and CDR2 YSYEKL. This CDR3 is built from 16 residues. Trimming took 0 bases from V and 4 from J; bases not matched to a gene: 3. In nucleotides, the CDR3 is TGCGCCAGCAGCCAAGATGCTAGCGGGAGTTACAATGAGCAGTTCTTC. Amino acid sequence: CASSQDASGSYNEQFF.

The chain recombines TRBV20-1 with TRBJ1-1, with a possible D match to TRBD1 (6 bases). CDR3 length: 11 residues. V was clipped by 4 bases and J by 7 bases, with 10 bases between them. The V gene's germline CDR1 is DFQATT and CDR2 SNEGSKA (reference sequence). CDR3: CSATSGHEAFF. The DNA of the CDR3 is TGCAGTGCTACCTCGGGACATGAAGCTTTCTTT.

J is TRBJ2-1 and V is TRBV6-5; 14 bases map to TRBD2. V lost 6 bases, J lost 9 bases, and 7 bases stayed unmatched. Germline CDR1 and CDR2: MNHEY and SVGAGI. There are 15 residues in the CDR3. CDR3 DNA: TGTGCCAGCAGCCGGGGACTAGCGGGGGCCGGTGAGCAGTTCTTC. Its protein is CASSRGLAGAGEQFF.

This rearrangement joins TRBV6-5 to TRBJ1-1; D is undetermined. This CDR3 spans 14 amino acids. Germline assignment: CDR1 MNHEY and CDR2 SVGAGI. The ends were cut back, 5 bases at V and 1 base at J, with 11 bases in the middle. The CDR3 DNA sequence: TGTGCCAGCAGTAACCGGGAGCCGAACACTGAAGCTTTCTTT. It yields the protein CASSNREPNTEAFF.

This clone has a handful of counts. This rearrangement joins TRBV19 to TRBJ1-4; D may be TRBD1 (5 bases). V lost 6 bases and J 6 bases, leaving 11 bases between the germline ends. The CDR3 consists of 13 residues. CDR1 is LNHDA and CDR2 is SQIVND in the germline V gene (reference sequence). The CDR3 nucleotides read TGTGCCAGTAGAGCGAAGGGGCATGAAAAACTGTTTTTT. It codes for CASRAKGHEKLFF.

The genes are TRBV5-1 and TRBJ2-1; D is uncertain. Germline CDR1 SGHRS, CDR2 YFSETQ. V shed 7 bases and J shed 2 bases, with 10 bases lying between them. The length of the CDR3 is 13 residues. CDR3 region: CASQDLPYNEQFF. CDR3 bases: TGCGCCAGCCAGGATCTCCCCTACAATGAGCAGTTCTTC.

The chain uses TRBV4-2 and TRBJ2-7; 12 bases align to TRBD2. CDR3 length: 17 amino acids. Germline CDR1 reads LGHNA; CDR2 reads YNFKEQ. Unmatched junction bases numbered 7, after V lost 4 bases and J lost 0 bases. This chain's CDR3 is CASSRLAGDRSSYEQYF. Written as DNA, the CDR3 is TGTGCCAGCAGCCGACTAGCGGGAGATCGGAGCTCCTACGAGCAGTACTTC.

This chain connects TRBV9 to TRBJ2-3; TRBD2 matches at 9 bases. J was trimmed by 0 bases and V by 3 bases; bases with no gene match: 2. Per the germline V gene, CDR1 is SGDLS and CDR2 is YYNGEE. CDR3 length: 15 amino acids. This CDR3 reads CASSGLAASTDTQYF. The CDR3 coding sequence is TGTGCCAGCAGCGGACTAGCGGCAAGCACAGATACGCAGTATTTT.

The V gene is TRBV12-1, the J gene TRBJ1-5; TRBD1 was called by the table and not checked on the DNA. TRBV12-1 is assigned pseudogene status. The CDR3 covers 17 residues. CDR3 sequence (DNA): TGTGCCAGCAGCACCCCCCCCCTCCGGGACAGGGTGAAGCCCCAGCATTTT. Residues: CASSTPPLRDRVKPQHF.

J is TRBJ2-7 and V is TRBV2; D might be TRBD1 (5 bases). Trimming took off 7 bases at V and 2 bases at J, with 9 bases between the two ends. The CDR3 covers 12 residues. Per germline, CDR1 SNHLY and CDR2 FYNNEI. CDR3 in DNA: TGTGCCAGCACGGCAGGGACCTACGAGCAGTACTTC. Protein product: CASTAGTYEQYF.

The CDR3, as DNA: TGCGCCAGCAGCTCTACTAGCGGAAACCTATTTCTAGCCAAAAACATTCAGTACTTC. Translated: CASSSTSGNLFLAKNIQYF. The chain carries TRBV5-1 and TRBJ2-4, with 8 nucleotides matching TRBD2. Germline CDR1 SGHRS, CDR2 YFSETQ. The CDR3 runs 19 residues. Trimming removed 3 bases from V and 0 bases from J; junction bases left unmatched: 14.

The chain uses TRBV18 and TRBJ2-3; 7 positions match TRBD1. CDR1 KGHSH and CDR2 LQKENI come from the germline V gene. This CDR3 comprises 17 residues. V shed 3 bases, J shed 2 bases, and the junction held 11 bases outside the gene matches. CDR3 sequence reads: CASSPFFAGGTTDTQYF. CDR3 sequence (DNA): TGTGCCAGCTCACCTTTTTTCGCAGGGGGTACCACAGATACGCAGTATTTT.

The rearrangement links TRBV27 to TRBJ1-3, with 7 bases that match TRBD1. Germline V gives CDR1 MNHEY, CDR2 SMNVEV (reference sequence). The CDR3 length is 15 residues. J lost 4 bases, V lost 5 bases, and 8 bases had no gene match. CDR3 nucleotides: TGTGCCAGCAGTAGCTCGACAGGGATAGGAAACACCATATATTTT. This encodes CASSSSTGIGNTIYF.

This clone showed up just a few times. This chain connects TRBV3-1 (or the pseudogene TRBV3-2) to TRBJ2-7, with D possibly being TRBD1 (6 bases). V lost 4 bases and J 0 bases, leaving 13 bases between the germline ends. Germline V lookup: CDR1 LGHDT, CDR2 YNNKEL (reference sequence). CDR3 length equals 15 residues. The CDR3 bases are TGTGCCAGCAGCCCCGGACAGTGGAGCTCCTACGAGCAGTACTTC. It codes for CASSPGQWSSYEQYF.

The genes are TRBV3-1 (or the pseudogene TRBV3-2) and TRBJ1-6, with TRBD1 matching 8 bases. Germline CDR1 reads LGHDT; CDR2 reads YNNKEL (reference sequence). Unmatched junction bases numbered 6, after V lost 8 bases and J lost 9 bases. This CDR3 is built from 13 residues. CDR3 DNA: TGTGCCAGCGGACAGGGAACGGGTTCACCCCTCCACTTT. Translated, it gives CASGQGTGSPLHF.

The chain uses TRBV6-5 and TRBJ2-5; 8 bases fit TRBD1. V gave up 7 bases and J gave up 2 bases; unmatched junction bases: 9. The CDR3 length is 15 residues. CDR1 is MNHEY, CDR2 SVGAGI, per germline. CDR3 coding DNA: TGTGCCAGCACCAGGACAGGGAACGGGCAAGAGACCCAGTACTTC. This gives the protein CASTRTGNGQETQYF.

The chain carries TRBV28 and TRBJ2-7; 9 bases map to TRBD2. J lost 5 bases, V lost 8 bases, and 7 bases had no gene match. In germline, CDR1 is MDHEN, CDR2 SYDVKM. The CDR3 is made up of 13 amino acids. This CDR3 is CASHSGSNHEQYF. For the CDR3, the DNA is TGTGCCAGCCATAGCGGGAGTAACCACGAGCAGTACTTC.

The chain is built from TRBV28 and TRBJ2-2; TRBD2 matches at 13 bases. Germline V lookup: CDR1 MDHEN, CDR2 SYDVKM. CDR3 length equals 17 residues. J lost 6 bases, V lost 2 bases, and 6 bases had no gene match. The CDR3 here is CASSLPRLAGGPGELFF. DNA of the CDR3: TGTGCCAGCAGTTTACCCCGACTAGCGGGAGGTCCCGGGGAGCTGTTTTTT.

V and J are TRBV19 and TRBJ1-5, with D unclear. V lost 8 bases to trimming and J lost 5 bases, with 16 bases between them. This CDR3 has 14 residues. Germline values: CDR1 LNHDA, CDR2 SQIVND (reference sequence). CDR3 nucleotide sequence: TGTGCCAGTGAAGGGCGGGCGGACTATCAGCCCCAGCATTTT. It encodes CASEGRADYQPQHF.

The CDR3 loop reads CASRATVSEAFF. DNA for the CDR3: TGTGCCAGCAGGGCGACAGTGTCTGAAGCTTTCTTT. The rearrangement uses TRBV2 and TRBJ1-1, with D perhaps TRBD1 (5 bases). Germline V gene data show CDR1 as SNHLY and CDR2 as FYNNEI. The CDR3 totals 12 residues. Trimming stripped 6 bases from V and 6 bases from J, with 11 bases between.